The present T cell receptor beta chain was sequenced within a study of T cell responses to AZD1222 COVID-19 vaccine. This table comes from immunoSEQ multiplex PCR, and its TCRdb copy is limited to in-frame clones, with some not included. The data show about 120,000 clones, about 93% seen once. This CDR3 comprises 14 residues. Germline V gene data show CDR1 as LGHNA and CDR2 as YSLEER. The V and J ends lost 1 base and 12 bases respectively, with 18 bases between them. The receptor was derived from an adult who received the AZD1222 COVID-19 vaccine. The rearrangement joins TRBV4-3 to TRBJ1-2; D unresolved. Sequencing was performed on peripheral blood, taken 28 days after the second AZD1222 dose. CDR3 DNA: TGCGCCAGCAGCCAAGCAATCCGCAAGGATGCAAACACCTTC. Translated: CASSQAIRKDANTF.